This paragraph covers one T cell receptor (beta chain) sequence. This sample was taken from a study of glioma-infiltrating T cells after dendritic cell vaccination. Turning to the study itself: Monocyte-derived dendritic cells, cultured 7 to 8 days with IL-4 and GM-CSF, were pulsed with autologous tumor lysate.

Measured with immunoSEQ multiplex PCR; TCRdb has only the in-frame clones, and not every one. Of more than 75,000 clones listed, around 83% were seen once; the top ten hold roughly 6.8%. The germline V gene has CDR1 SGHRS and CDR2 YFSETQ. This CDR3 region has 16 residues. Deletions cut 2 bases from V and 6 bases from J, with 18 bases between. Time point noted: after dendritic cell vaccination, including at tumor progression/relapse. Patients had residual fresh-frozen tumor tissue and more than two years of survival data. The receptor was isolated from a human donor with glioblastoma. V and J are TRBV5-1 and TRBJ1-3; maybe TRBD1 (5 bases). The sequencing used blood, collected after dendritic cell vaccination. CDR3 in DNA: TGCGCCAGCAGCTTAATGGGGCCTACTTATCAAAACACCATATATTTT. It translates to CASSLMGPTYQNTIYF.